The T cell receptor beta chain under discussion was sequenced for a study of blood T cell repertoires in COVID-19. The CDR3 has 15 amino acids. Trimming took 4 bases from V and 5 from J, leaving 19 bases between them. Germline loops: CDR1 SGHNT, CDR2 YYREEE (reference sequence). The authors' processing: Amplification of reference gene primers was used by the study to estimate nucleated cell counts. Profiling relied on immunoSEQ multiplex PCR, and the TCRdb table lists in-frame clones only, not all of them. V, J and clone size are those of that table, while D and trimming were read from the DNA. The sample holds some 120,000 clones, around 89% seen once.

The clonotype originates from a human donor with acute or convalescent COVID-19. The donor label of this sample is uncertain. This rearrangement joins TRBV5-4 to TRBJ2-7; D possibly corresponds to TRBD2 (5 bases). Sequences were obtained from peripheral blood. The CDR3 DNA reads as TGTGCCAGCAGCCCGGAACCGGGGATACTCCACGAGCAGTACTTC. Protein sequence: CASSPEPGILHEQYF.